This T cell receptor beta chain emerged from a study of human T cells and chemical hapten exposure. Attachment of unique molecular identifiers to individual cDNA molecules was performed in the library. As originally analysed: A per-sample median of roughly 96,000 TCRs was observed, with counts ranging from about 20,000 to 750,000. A single record per CDR3 protein comes from TCRdb applying MiXCR to the RACE reads. TCRdb's processing, not the authors', yielded these V and J calls. The sample gives roughly 130,000 distinct CDR3 sequences, around 10% of which show up once; over 2% is in the top ten. CDR3 length: 13 residues. In germline, CDR1 is LGHNA, CDR2 YNFKEQ. The V segment lost 3 bases and the J segment 6 bases; nucleotides outside the gene matches: 1. Specified time point: patch test 3, about 24 weeks after DPC sensitization. Documented treatment: therapeutic diphenylcyclopropenone sensitization with weekly scalp DPC. Unfractionated whole blood yielded total RNA.

Regarding the study as a whole: There was a positive correlation between PT1 expanded TCR counts and patch test score.

This clonotype was picked up a small number of times. The antigen is not known. The receptor was isolated from a woman in her fifties or sixties with alopecia areata. Some clones in this sample may be carry-over from other donors' samples. Sequencing used whole blood, obtained in connection with sensitization to the hapten diphenylcyclopropenone (DPC). The genes are TRBV4-2 and TRBJ2-1, with 8 positions matching TRBD2. The CDR3 DNA reads as TGTGCCAGCAGCCACGGGACTAGCAATGAGCAGTTCTTC. Protein sequence: CASSHGTSNEQFF.